This T cell receptor beta chain stems from a study of CD4 T cell repertoires in COVID-19. Repertoires were generated with immunoSEQ multiplex PCR, while TCRdb's copy carries only in-frame clones and drops some. The table has approximately 75,000 clones, about four fifths seen once. The CDR3 runs to 14 residues. V lost 3 bases and J 0 bases, leaving 7 bases between the germline ends. Per germline, CDR1 SNHLY and CDR2 FYNNEI. The receptor was derived from a human donor who had COVID-19. The sample was CD4+ T cells from peripheral blood, taken after recovery from COVID-19. This chain connects TRBV2 to TRBJ2-3, with a possible D match to TRBD1 (5 bases). CDR3: CASSEPGSTDTQYF. CDR3 nucleotides: TGTGCCAGCAGTGAGCCAGGGAGCACAGATACGCAGTATTTT.